Below are 9 T cell receptor beta chains sequenced from a single sample in a study of circulating and synovial CD4+ cells in juvenile arthritis. TCRdb's table, derived via immunoSEQ multiplex PCR, lists solely in-frame clones and lacks some. This sample yields 30,000 to 40,000 clones, of which 90% to 95% are seen a single time; around 0.63% belongs to the top ten. Specimen: CD4+ T cells from blood. Receptors originate from a human donor with juvenile idiopathic arthritis.

J is TRBJ2-5 and V is TRBV5-1; D perhaps matches TRBD2 (5 bases). Looked up from germline, CDR1 is SGHRS and CDR2 is YFSETQ. V dropped 4 bases and J dropped 1 base, with 17 bases sitting between them. The CDR3 length is 16 residues. This CDR3 is CASSTGLAPPQETQYF. CDR3 nucleotide sequence: TGCGCCAGCAGCACCGGACTGGCCCCCCCCCAAGAGACCCAGTACTTC.

The chain joins TRBV5-6 to TRBJ2-2, with 11 bases fitting TRBD2. The CDR3 is 18 amino acids. Trimming at V came to 0 bases and at J to 6 bases, leaving 10 bases not matched to a gene. Germline CDR1 is SGHDT and CDR2 is YYEEEE. The CDR3 is CASSLVGLAGGWSGELFF. The CDR3 nucleotides read TGTGCCAGCAGCTTGGTAGGGCTAGCGGGAGGATGGTCCGGGGAGCTGTTTTTT.

The V call is TRBV5-1, the J call TRBJ2-2, with 10 bases that match TRBD2. After removal of 0 bases from V and 7 bases from J, the junction contained 3 bases not matched to a gene. Germline V gene sequence: CDR1 SGHRS, CDR2 YFSETQ. This CDR3 spans 15 amino acids. Written as DNA, the CDR3 is TGCGCCAGCAGCTTGGAGCGGGAGGGCATCGGGGAGCTGTTTTTT. Protein product: CASSLEREGIGELFF.

The chain joins TRBV7-8 to TRBJ2-1; TRBD2 matches 7 bases. V lost 1 base, J lost 5 bases, and 5 bases stayed unmatched. Germline V gene lookup returns CDR1 SGHVS and CDR2 FQNEAQ. The CDR3 loop spans 15 amino acids. The CDR3 spells CASSLGGTTNNEQFF. CDR3 bases: TGTGCCAGCAGCTTAGGAGGGACTACGAACAATGAGCAGTTCTTC.

This clone was seen a single time. The chain links TRBV7-6 to TRBJ1-2, with D perhaps matching TRBD1 (5 bases). Per the germline V gene, CDR1 is SGHVS and CDR2 is FNYEAQ. The CDR3 is made up of 15 amino acids. V was clipped by 5 bases and J by 3 bases, with 16 bases between them. CDR3 bases: TGTGCCAGCAGCCCCGGCGGGGGTCTTGACTATGGCTACACCTTC. Amino acids: CASSPGGGLDYGYTF.

The chain has TRBV7-3 and TRBJ2-5; 11 nucleotides agree with TRBD2. V lost 5 bases to trimming and J lost 2 bases; unmatched junction nucleotides: 4. Germline assignment: CDR1 SGHTA and CDR2 FQGTGA. This CDR3 is 15 amino acids long. The chain's CDR3 is CASSLTSGTQETQYF. CDR3 in DNA: TGTGCCAGCAGCCTGACTAGCGGGACACAAGAGACCCAGTACTTC.

CDR3 in DNA: TGTGCCAGCAGCGTGTCGGGGAACCCTAGCACAGATACGCAGTATTTT. Translation gives CASSVSGNPSTDTQYF. This rearrangement joins TRBV9 to TRBJ2-3, with a tentative D call TRBD2 (5 bases). The germline V and J ends were trimmed by 2 bases and 0 bases, with 13 bases remaining between them. Germline CDR1 and CDR2: SGDLS and YYNGEE. The CDR3 is 16 amino acids. The variable domain in full, with the rest retrieved from reference TRBV9 and TRBJ2-3, is DSGVTQTPKHLITATGQRVTLRCSPRSGDLSVYWYQQSLDQGLQFLIQYYNGEERAKGNILERFSAQQFPDLHSELNLSSLELGDSALYFCASSVSGNPSTDTQYFGPGTRLTVL.

The chain employs TRBV28 and TRBJ2-1; 10 bases agree with TRBD2. The J segment lost 4 bases and the V segment lost 4 bases, leaving 1 base of the junction unmatched. The CDR3 sequence is 14 residues long. Germline V CDR1 and CDR2: MDHEN, SYDVKM. CDR3 sequence (DNA): TGTGCCAGCAGTTCTAGCGGGAGATACAATGAGCAGTTCTTC. It yields the protein CASSSSGRYNEQFF.

This clone was observed once. The V and J genes are TRBV18 and TRBJ2-3, with TRBD1 matching 10 bases. This CDR3 has 16 amino acids. Germline CDR1 KGHSH, CDR2 LQKENI. V shed 3 bases and J 4 bases; nucleotides not matched to a gene: 7. The CDR3 DNA sequence: TGTGCCAGCTCACCTTCTCTCGGACAGGGGGCAGATACGCAGTATTTT. Translated: CASSPSLGQGADTQYF.